The 31 T cell receptor beta chains in this list originate from one sample, sequenced in a study of CD8+CD57+ T cells in acquired aplastic anemia. Those patients picked for sequencing had displayed CD8+CD57+ cell expansion on flow cytometry. TCR beta VDJ and CDR3 profiling used genomic DNA as template. TCRdb passed the reads through MiXCR, listing each CDR3 protein once. The data hold about 180,000 distinct CDR3 sequences, with less than 60% observed a single time. The sequencing input was sorted CD4+, CD8+, or CD8+CD57+ T cells (not recorded which) from PBMCs. These TCRs come from a human donor with aplastic anemia.

In its sample, this clonotype was seen a few times. The rearrangement uses TRBV12-3 or TRBV12-4 and TRBJ2-3; TRBD2 matches 8 bases. Trimming at V came to 6 bases and at J to 6 bases, leaving 14 bases not matched to a gene. The CDR3 has 16 residues. The CDR3 sequence: CASSPARGGGPDTQYF. The CDR3 DNA reads as TGTGCCAGCAGCCCCGCTCGGGGGGGGGGGCCGGATACGCAGTATTTT.

As for this clonotype: Its ends do not fully match the called genes, so a read error is possible. The V gene is TRBV11-2, the J gene TRBJ2-2; 9 bases agree with TRBD1. This CDR3 has 17 amino acids. Germline V gives CDR1 SGHAT, CDR2 FQNNGV. CDR3 protein: CASSLETGTGLTEELFF. The CDR3 bases are TGTGCCAGCAGCTTAGAGACCGGGACAGGGTTAACCGAGGAGCTGTTTTTT.

Only a few counts were recorded for this clonotype. The V gene is TRBV24-1, the J gene TRBJ2-5; D gene unclear. The CDR3 has 17 residues. Per the germline V gene, CDR1 is KGHDR and CDR2 is SFDVKD. V was cut by 3 bases and J by 5 bases, with 21 bases left in between. The CDR3 is CATSDPRRENDIETQYF. The CDR3 region has the DNA TGTGCCACCAGTGATCCCCGTAGGGAAAACGATATTGAGACCCAGTACTTC.

The chain combines TRBV25-1 with TRBJ2-3, with 8 bases matching TRBD1. The CDR3 sequence is 16 residues long. Germline CDR1 reads MGHDK; CDR2 reads SYGVNS. After removal of 6 bases from V and 5 bases from J, the junction contained 13 bases not matched to a gene. Here the CDR3 DNA reads TGTGCCAGCAGCGAGGCAGGGGGCAAGCAAGGAGATACGCAGTATTTT. It specifies CASSEAGGKQGDTQYF.

This clonotype appeared many times. This chain connects TRBV5-4 to TRBJ2-3; 8 bases map to TRBD2. Germline trimming cut 0 bases from V and 0 bases from J; bases unmatched to any gene: 3. Looked up from germline, CDR1 is SGHNT and CDR2 is YYREEE (reference sequence). CDR3 length: 16 amino acids. In DNA form, the CDR3 reads TGTGCCAGCAGCTTGGCGGGAGGGTTAAGCACAGATACGCAGTATTTT. It encodes CASSLAGGLSTDTQYF.

This clonotype was counted a few times. The gene calls are TRBV19 and TRBJ1-5; D may be TRBD1 (6 bases). The V and J ends lost 0 bases and 4 bases respectively, with 10 bases between them. The CDR3 consists of 15 residues. Per the germline V gene, CDR1 is LNHDA and CDR2 is SQIVND (reference sequence). Here the CDR3 reads CASSIEQGLNQPQHF. The CDR3 nucleotides read TGTGCCAGTAGTATAGAACAGGGATTAAATCAGCCCCAGCATTTT.

In this sample, this clonotype turned up many times. The chain joins TRBV10-3 to TRBJ1-1; D unresolved. From germline, CDR1 is ENHRY and CDR2 SYGVKD. The ends were cut back, 2 bases at V and 1 base at J, with 8 bases in the middle. There are 14 residues in the CDR3. CDR3 amino acids: CAISERGGNTEAFF. The CDR3 region has the DNA TGTGCCATCAGTGAGCGGGGAGGGAACACTGAAGCTTTCTTT.

As to this clonotype: This clone may be a read error of a much larger clone one base away. The V call is TRBV28, the J call TRBJ1-1; D is unclear. The CDR3 extends over 10 amino acids. Germline CDR1 MDHEN, CDR2 SYDVKM. The germline V and J ends were trimmed by 5 bases and 11 bases, with 9 bases remaining between them. CDR3 region: CASSAIWAFF. The CDR3 DNA reads as TGTGCCAGCAGTGCAATCTGGGCTTTCTTT.

This sequence joins TRBV15 and TRBJ1-1; D gene unclear. Germline loops: CDR1 LNHNV, CDR2 YYDKDF (reference sequence). The CDR3 is 14 amino acids. V shed 3 bases and J shed 7 bases, with 15 bases lying between them. CDR3 in amino acids: CATSSGGSLNEAFF. The CDR3 bases are TGTGCCACCAGCAGTGGTGGGTCGTTGAATGAAGCTTTCTTT.

The chain combines TRBV5-1 with TRBJ2-7; TRBD2 matches 8 bases. The germline V gene has CDR1 SGHRS and CDR2 YFSETQ. This CDR3 is built from 13 residues. Unmatched junction bases numbered 9, after V lost 6 bases and J lost 7 bases. The CDR3: CASTLGGAGEQYF. The CDR3 DNA reads as TGCGCCAGCACCCTCGGGGGGGCCGGAGAGCAGTACTTC.

This clonotype came up many times. The CDR3 here is CASSVASTGRAGGYTF. The CDR3 nucleotides read TGTGCCAGCAGCGTAGCTAGTACGGGCAGGGCAGGTGGCTACACCTTC. The gene calls are TRBV9 and TRBJ1-2; D is perhaps TRBD1 (5 bases). The CDR3 has 16 amino acids. Germline V gene sequence: CDR1 SGDLS, CDR2 YYNGEE. Trimming left V 0 bases short and J 7 bases short, with 19 bases between.

This clonotype has ten or more counts. The chain carries TRBV2 and TRBJ1-2; D is ambiguous. Trimming removed 11 bases from V and 0 bases from J, with 16 bases in between. Looked up from germline, CDR1 is SNHLY and CDR2 is FYNNEI. This CDR3 is 14 amino acids long. The CDR3 sequence is CAQPPARPNYGYTF. For the CDR3, the DNA is TGTGCCCAGCCCCCAGCGAGGCCTAACTATGGCTACACCTTC. The variable domain in full, completed from reference TRBV2 and TRBJ1-2, reads EPEVTQTPSHQVTQMGQEVILRCVPISNHLYFYWYRQILGQKVEFLVSFYNNEISEKSEIFDDQFSVERPDGSNFTLKIRSTKLEDSAMYFCAQPPARPNYGYTFGSGTRLTVV.

The table lists this clonotype with many counts. The CDR3 DNA reads as TGTGCCAGCAGTCCCCCCCTTAGAGATACGCAGTATTTT. Amino acids: CASSPPLRDTQYF. The gene calls are TRBV12-3 or TRBV12-4 and TRBJ2-3; D ambiguous. Deletions cut 5 bases from V and 5 bases from J, with 11 bases between. The CDR3 length is 13 residues.

Comment on this clonotype: This clone may be a read error of a much larger clone one base away. The chain combines TRBV3-1 with TRBJ1-2; D is perhaps TRBD1 (5 bases). The CDR3 loop spans 15 amino acids. Germline V gene data show CDR1 as LGHDT and CDR2 as YNNKEL (reference sequence). V lost 4 bases and J lost 7, with 19 bases in between. This CDR3 is CASSPTEGRRGGYTF. The CDR3 DNA follows: TGTGCCAGCAGCCCGACCGAGGGCAGGAGGGGTGGCTACACCTTC.

V and J are TRBV7-9 and TRBJ1-1, with D possibly TRBD1 on 5 matching bases. Germline V gene lookup returns CDR1 SEHNR and CDR2 FQNEAQ (reference sequence). CDR3 length equals 15 residues. V was trimmed by 4 bases and J by 0 bases, leaving 12 bases between them. The CDR3 DNA is TGTGCCAGCAGCTCCCCAAGACAGATGAACACTGAAGCTTTCTTT. This sequence encodes CASSSPRQMNTEAFF. The full variable domain, with the rest looked up from reference TRBV7-9 and TRBJ1-1, is DTGVSQNPRHKITKRGQNVTFRCDPISEHNRLYWYRQTLGQGPEFLTYFQNEAQLEKSRLLSDRFSAERPKGSFSTLEIQRTEQGDSAMYLCASSSPRQMNTEAFFGQGTRLTVV.

This clonotype has at least ten counts. CDR3 nucleotides: TGTGCCAGCAGCTATGAAAGGAAAGAGACCCAGTACTTC. It yields the protein CASSYERKETQYF. This rearrangement joins TRBV6-5 to TRBJ2-5; D gene uncertain. The CDR3 runs to 13 residues. V lost 6 bases, J lost 3 bases, and 11 bases lay in between. Germline V gene sequence: CDR1 MNHEY, CDR2 SVGAGI.

For this clonotype: At one end, the junction sequence differs from germline, possibly due to a read error. The rearrangement links TRBV6-2 or TRBV6-3 to TRBJ2-1, with 8 nucleotides matching TRBD2. The CDR3 has 16 residues. Germline V gene sequence: CDR1 MNHEY, CDR2 SVGEGT. The CDR3 protein is CASSYSLAVSYNEQFF. CDR3 nucleotides: TGCGCCAGCAGTTACTCACTAGCGGTCTCCTACAATGAGCAGTTCTTC.

This clonotype was found a few times. A read error may account for a junction end that differs from germline. This sequence joins TRBV27 and TRBJ2-2, with 7 bases matching TRBD1. Germline loops: CDR1 MNHEY, CDR2 SMNVEV (reference sequence). This CDR3 is 12 amino acids long. The CDR3 DNA sequence: TGTGCCAGCAGTTTGTTGCCAGGGGGGCTGTTTTTT. As protein: CASSLLPGGLFF.

J is TRBJ2-1 and V is TRBV10-3, with 10 bases aligning to TRBD2. This CDR3 comprises 12 residues. Per germline, CDR1 ENHRY and CDR2 SYGVKD. The trim removed 10 bases at V and 9 bases at J, leaving 6 bases unmatched. As DNA, the CDR3 is TGTGCCAGTCTAGCGGGAGTCATTGAGCAGTTCTTC. It encodes CASLAGVIEQFF.

The chain employs TRBV27 and TRBJ2-1, with 15 positions matching TRBD2. Per the germline V gene, CDR1 is MNHEY and CDR2 is SMNVEV (reference sequence). This CDR3 region has 18 residues. V shed 3 bases and J 9 bases; nucleotides not matched to a gene: 12. CDR3 DNA: TGTGCCAGCAGTTTCAAAGGGGCAGGACTAGCGGGAGGGGGTGAGCAGTTCTTC. Translated, it gives CASSFKGAGLAGGGEQFF.

The V and J genes are TRBV19 and TRBJ2-1; perhaps TRBD1 as D (5 bases). CDR3 size: 14 residues. Germline CDR1 reads LNHDA; CDR2 reads SQIVND (reference sequence). The V end was cut by 5 bases, the J end by 3 bases, with 11 bases between. The CDR3 loop is CASSRQGIYNEQFF. The DNA for the CDR3 is TGTGCCAGTAGTCGTCAGGGCATCTACAATGAGCAGTTCTTC.

The chain links TRBV7-8 to TRBJ2-7; D remains unclear. CDR1 and CDR2 from the germline V gene are SGHVS and FQNEAQ. CDR3 length: 13 amino acids. V gave up 0 bases and J gave up 3 bases, with 6 bases separating them. The CDR3 is CASSLARDYEQYF. The DNA of the CDR3 is TGTGCCAGCAGCTTAGCGAGAGACTACGAGCAGTACTTC.

This rearrangement joins TRBV20-1 to TRBJ2-7; 7 bases fit TRBD1. Trimming took 1 base from V and 4 from J; bases not matched to a gene: 10. The CDR3 covers 15 residues. The germline V gene has CDR1 DFQATT and CDR2 SNEGSKA (reference sequence). The CDR3 DNA sequence: TGCAGTGCTAGAGGGATAGGGGGCGATATATACGAGCAGTACTTC. It specifies CSARGIGGDIYEQYF.

The J gene is TRBJ1-5, the V gene TRBV20-1, with 9 bases lining up with TRBD1. Trimming cost V 6 bases and J 3 bases; bases outside gene matches: 12. This CDR3 is built from 16 residues. CDR1 and CDR2 from the germline V gene are DFQATT and SNEGSKA (reference sequence). CDR3 loop: CSAAGTGSGLNQPQHF. The CDR3 DNA follows: TGCAGTGCCGCCGGGACAGGGTCCGGACTCAATCAGCCCCAGCATTTT.

The chain couples TRBV25-1 to TRBJ1-6; tentatively, D is TRBD1 (5 bases). Germline lookup yields CDR1 MGHDK and CDR2 SYGVNS. The CDR3 runs 13 residues. Deletions cut 6 bases from V and 13 bases from J, with 16 bases between. The CDR3 sequence: CASSNTGGGPLHF. Here the CDR3 DNA reads TGTGCCAGCAGCAATACAGGTGGAGGTCCCCTCCACTTT.

The chain combines TRBV20-1 with TRBJ2-7, with a possible D match to TRBD1 (7 bases). The length of the CDR3 is 15 residues. In germline, CDR1 is DFQATT, CDR2 SNEGSKA (reference sequence). The germline V and J ends were trimmed by 1 base and 0 bases, with 13 bases remaining between them. The CDR3 DNA reads TGCAGTGCTAGAGTAGGAGGGGACAGCTCCTACGAGCAGTACTTC. As protein: CSARVGGDSSYEQYF.

This clonotype was seen many times. The J gene is TRBJ2-6, the V gene TRBV19; D is undetermined. Germline CDR1 is LNHDA and CDR2 is SQIVND (reference sequence). V lost 6 bases, J lost 1 base, and 13 bases lay in between. The CDR3 contains 16 residues. DNA for the CDR3: TGTGCCAGTAGGGACCTTCTGCAATCTGGGGCCAACGTCCTGACTTTC. It specifies CASRDLLQSGANVLTF.

This clonotype was recorded at least ten times. CDR3 in DNA: TGTGCCAGCAGCTTTTCGGTTGATCAGCCCCAGCATTTT. Protein: CASSFSVDQPQHF. The genes are TRBV7-2 and TRBJ1-5; D call uncertain. The CDR3 is 13 amino acids. The germline gives CDR1 SGHTA, CDR2 FQGNSA. The V gene lost 3 bases and the J gene lost 5 bases, with 8 bases spanning the gap.

This clonotype was observed a single time. This rearrangement joins TRBV10-1 to TRBJ2-3, with D possibly matching TRBD2 (7 bases). Germline lookup yields CDR1 WNHNN and CDR2 SYGVQD (reference sequence). This CDR3 contains 17 residues. V was shortened by 6 bases and J by 2 bases, with 21 bases between the two germline ends. CDR3 sequence: CASRGRRAAGATDTQYF. CDR3 DNA sequence: TGCGCCAGCAGGGGACGACGGGCGGCGGGGGCCACAGATACGCAGTATTTT.

The chain is built from TRBV9 and TRBJ2-7, with a possible D match to TRBD2 (6 bases). This CDR3 is 14 amino acids long. Between the trimmed V and J ends, which lost 2 bases and 5 bases, there was a span of 14 bases. Germline assignment: CDR1 SGDLS and CDR2 YYNGEE. The CDR3 DNA follows: TGTGCCAGCAGCGTTGGGGACTCGGCCCACGAGCAGTACTTC. Translation gives CASSVGDSAHEQYF.

The V gene is TRBV24-1, the J gene TRBJ2-3, with D perhaps TRBD2 (5 bases). V dropped 5 bases and J dropped 3 bases, with 14 bases sitting between them. The CDR3 has 15 residues. From germline, CDR1 is KGHDR and CDR2 SFDVKD. The CDR3 here is CATSAGPGRTDTQYF. The CDR3 DNA reads as TGTGCCACCAGTGCAGGACCGGGAAGGACAGATACGCAGTATTTT.